This T cell receptor beta chain was documented in a study of post-analysis software for immune sequencing data. As for the study in general: Included among the disease courses, which were recorded for the cohort, were relapsing-remitting, secondary progressive and progressive-relapsing multiple sclerosis.

V was trimmed by 7 bases and J by 4 bases, leaving 10 bases between them. The CDR3 runs to 12 residues. This clonotype has only one observation. Antigen unknown. Incorporated into the TCR beta cDNA libraries were unique molecular identifiers, which served to reduce PCR and sequencing biases. TCRdb re-analysed the PCR reads in MiXCR, keeping a single row per CDR3 protein. The table shows about 260,000 distinct CDR3 sequences, with less than 40% occurring only once. Broader study findings: There were roughly 5 TRBV segments more frequent in patients than controls, and TRBV5-6, TRBV5-1 and TRBV20-1 were among them.

The sample was blood. The sequence was collected from a girl aged 5 to 17 with multiple sclerosis. The V and J genes are TRBV12-3 or TRBV12-4 and TRBJ1-1; D ambiguous. CDR3 residues: CASTNGVTEAFF. CDR3 in DNA: TGTGCCAGCACCAACGGGGTCACTGAAGCTTTCTTT.